The 29 T cell receptor beta chains in this list originate from one sample, sequenced in a study of Tregs in tolerant kidney transplant recipients. Some clones are missing from TCRdb's copy, which holds only in-frame ones; the method was immunoSEQ multiplex PCR. In the table there are 200,000 to 300,000 clones, more than 65% of which are singletons. Sequenced material: CD4+ T cells from blood. These receptors were collected from a human donor in good health.

The rearrangement uses TRBV10-3 and TRBJ2-7, with D perhaps matching TRBD1 (6 bases). Trimming took off 2 bases at V and 3 bases at J, with 23 bases between the two ends. This CDR3 has 18 residues. Germline V gene lookup returns CDR1 ENHRY and CDR2 SYGVKD. The CDR3 protein is CAISEKYSSGQRLYEQYF. The CDR3 DNA reads as TGTGCCATCAGTGAGAAGTATTCATCGGGACAAAGACTCTACGAGCAGTACTTC.

V usage is TRBV7-9 and J usage is TRBJ1-2; no firm D call. CDR3 length: 13 amino acids. Germline assignment: CDR1 SEHNR and CDR2 FQNEAQ (reference sequence). V shed 4 bases and J shed 5 bases, with 11 bases lying between them. The CDR3 DNA reads as TGTGCCAGCAGCTCAGACACGGCTTATGGCTACACCTTC. Translated: CASSSDTAYGYTF. The full variable domain, completed using reference TRBV7-9 and TRBJ1-2, is DTGVSQNPRHKITKRGQNVTFRCDPISEHNRLYWYRQTLGQGPEFLTYFQNEAQLEKSRLLSDRFSAERPKGSFSTLEIQRTEQGDSAMYLCASSSDTAYGYTFGSGTRLTVV.

The rearrangement links TRBV5-1 to TRBJ2-1; possible D gene TRBD1, 6 bases. Germline CDR1 and CDR2: SGHRS and YFSETQ. V dropped 5 bases and J dropped 0 bases, with 15 bases sitting between them. The CDR3 sequence is 16 residues long. The CDR3 loop reads CASRDRGISSYNEQFF. The CDR3 nucleotides read TGCGCCAGCAGGGACAGAGGTATTAGCTCCTACAATGAGCAGTTCTTC.

The chain uses TRBV6-6 and TRBJ2-5, with D tentatively TRBD2 (5 bases). The CDR3 loop spans 14 amino acids. Trimming took 5 bases from V and 5 from J, leaving 15 bases between them. From germline, CDR1 is MNHNY and CDR2 SVGAGI (reference sequence). The CDR3 loop is CASSRQASLETQYF. Written as DNA, the CDR3 is TGTGCCAGCAGTAGGCAGGCTAGCTTGGAGACCCAGTACTTC.

J is TRBJ2-4 and V is TRBV6-5; TRBD2 aligns across 7 bases. V trimming: 6 bases; J trimming: 3 bases; junction bases outside the gene matches: 8. Germline V lookup: CDR1 MNHEY, CDR2 SVGAGI. This CDR3 is 15 amino acids long. Here the CDR3 DNA reads TGTGCCAGCAGGTCTACTAGCGCGGGCAAAAACATTCAGTACTTC. Translation gives CASRSTSAGKNIQYF.

The V gene is TRBV9, the J gene TRBJ2-5, with 14 bases lining up with TRBD2. V was clipped by 3 bases and J by 0 bases; unmatched bases: 1. The CDR3 sequence is 16 residues long. CDR1 and CDR2 from the germline V gene are SGDLS and YYNGEE. CDR3 DNA: TGTGCCAGCAGCGGGACTAGCGGGGGGTACCAAGAGACCCAGTACTTC. Translated: CASSGTSGGYQETQYF.

This clone was found once. The rearrangement links TRBV7-9 to TRBJ1-2; the D is unclear. Germline V CDR1 and CDR2: SEHNR, FQNEAQ (reference sequence). The CDR3 is 12 residues long. V shed 5 bases and J shed 8 bases, with 12 bases lying between them. The chain's CDR3 is CASSVQKKGYTF. CDR3 DNA sequence: TGTGCCAGCAGCGTCCAGAAGAAGGGCTACACCTTC.

This sequence joins TRBV4-2 and TRBJ1-5, with D hard to call. CDR1 and CDR2 from the germline V gene are LGHNA and YNFKEQ. V lost 1 base to trimming and J lost 4 bases, with 8 bases between them. The CDR3 totals 14 residues. CDR3 coding DNA: TGTGCCAGCAGCCAAGGGGCTGCTAATCAGCCCCAGCATTTT. This encodes CASSQGAANQPQHF.

This chain joins TRBV2 and TRBJ1-1; a possible D gene is TRBD1 (5 bases). Germline loops: CDR1 SNHLY, CDR2 FYNNEI. The CDR3 extends over 14 amino acids. V lost 7 bases and J lost 4, with 16 bases in between. The DNA of the CDR3 is TGTGCCAGCATGGTATCCGGCGGGGGCACTGAAGCTTTCTTT. This encodes CASMVSGGGTEAFF.

CDR3 in DNA: TGTGCCTGGAGGGAGCGGTCCGCGGCTAACTATGGCTACACCTTC. Amino acids: CAWRERSAANYGYTF. V and J are TRBV30 and TRBJ1-2; D unclear. Deletions cut 3 bases from V and 0 bases from J, with 14 bases between. Germline values: CDR1 GTSNPN, CDR2 SVGIG (reference sequence). CDR3 length: 15 residues.

The chain carries TRBV5-1 and TRBJ2-1, with 9 positions matching TRBD1. Germline trimming cut 4 bases from V and 7 bases from J; bases unmatched to any gene: 15. The CDR3 has 17 amino acids. Germline V gene data show CDR1 as SGHRS and CDR2 as YFSETQ. The CDR3 region is CASSPARGQGKSNEQFF. DNA of the CDR3: TGCGCCAGCAGCCCAGCTAGAGGACAGGGGAAGTCAAATGAGCAGTTCTTC. Drawing the rest from reference TRBV5-1 and TRBJ2-1, the complete variable domain is KAGVTQTPRYLIKTRGQQVTLSCSPISGHRSVSWYQQTPGQGLQFLFEYFSETQRNKGNFPGRFSGRQFSNSRSEMNVSTLELGDSALYLCASSPARGQGKSNEQFFGPGTRLTVL.

The rearrangement joins TRBV7-8 to TRBJ1-2; 7 nucleotides agree with TRBD1. The germline V gene encodes CDR1 SGHVS and CDR2 FQNEAQ. V was pared by 0 bases and J by 4 bases, with 8 bases of the junction left unmatched. This CDR3 has 16 amino acids. CDR3 coding DNA: TGTGCCAGCAGCTTAGCGCAAGGGGGCCTAACCTATGGCTACACCTTC. Protein: CASSLAQGGLTYGYTF.

The CDR3 is CASSQTGDNGYTF. CDR3 nucleotide sequence: TGTGCCAGCAGCCAGACAGGGGATAATGGCTACACCTTC. V gene TRBV6-4 combines with J gene TRBJ1-2; 8 nucleotides match TRBD1. V dropped 6 bases and J dropped 6; count of bases not matched to a gene: 6. The germline CDR1 and CDR2 sequences are MRHNA and SNTAGT. This CDR3 is 13 amino acids long.

The V call is TRBV5-1, the J call TRBJ2-3; 11 bases fit TRBD2. The germline CDR1 and CDR2 sequences are SGHRS and YFSETQ. This CDR3 contains 18 residues. The J segment lost 7 bases and the V segment lost 1 base, leaving 14 bases of the junction unmatched. CDR3 nucleotide sequence: TGCGCCAGCAGCTTGAATAGCGGGGGGGCAGGCCGCAGGAATACGCAGTATTTT. It yields the protein CASSLNSGGAGRRNTQYF.

This clone has just a few counts. The gene calls are TRBV30 and TRBJ2-3; D may be TRBD2 (5 bases). Germline V gene lookup returns CDR1 GTSNPN and CDR2 SVGIG (reference sequence). The CDR3 runs 16 residues. Deletions cut 0 bases from V and 0 bases from J, with 13 bases between. CDR3 DNA sequence: TGTGCCTGGAGTGTCTGGGGTAGAGGGAGCACAGATACGCAGTATTTT. It is translated as CAWSVWGRGSTDTQYF.

This chain joins TRBV5-8 and TRBJ1-2; D gene ambiguous. Germline CDR1 is SGHTS and CDR2 is YDEGEE. V lost 0 bases to trimming and J lost 4 bases, with 4 bases between them. The CDR3 sequence is 12 residues long. CDR3 protein: CASSLVSYGYTF. In DNA, the CDR3 is TGTGCCAGCAGCTTGGTTTCCTATGGCTACACCTTC.

The J gene is TRBJ2-7, the V gene TRBV15, with D perhaps TRBD2 (6 bases). The V and J ends lost 1 base and 0 bases respectively, with 7 bases between them. There are 14 residues in the CDR3. From germline, CDR1 is LNHNV and CDR2 YYDKDF (reference sequence). CDR3 DNA sequence: TGTGCCACCAGCAGAGGCGGGGACTCCTACGAGCAGTACTTC. It yields the protein CATSRGGDSYEQYF.

The chain employs TRBV18 and TRBJ1-5; 8 nucleotides align to TRBD1. V shed 4 bases, J shed 1 base, and the junction held 6 bases outside the gene matches. The germline gives CDR1 KGHSH, CDR2 LQKENI. The CDR3 runs 16 residues. The CDR3 protein is CASSRGQGGSNQPQHF. In DNA, the CDR3 is TGTGCCAGCTCACGCGGACAGGGCGGGAGCAATCAGCCCCAGCATTTT.

This clone was observed once. The genes are TRBV25-1 and TRBJ1-2; no clear D. V dropped 0 bases and J dropped 6 bases, with 5 bases sitting between them. Germline CDR1 reads MGHDK; CDR2 reads SYGVNS. CDR3 length equals 12 residues. CDR3 in DNA: TGTGCCAGCAGTGAATATAGTAATGGCTACACCTTC. It is translated as CASSEYSNGYTF.

The chain employs TRBV30 and TRBJ1-5; the D gene is possibly TRBD1 (5 bases). Trimming removed 3 bases at V and 7 bases at J, with 13 bases between. The V gene's germline CDR1 is GTSNPN and CDR2 SVGIG (reference sequence). The CDR3 has 13 residues. The CDR3 sequence: CAWRSGAGQPQHF. DNA of the CDR3: TGTGCCTGGAGGTCCGGGGCGGGGCAGCCCCAGCATTTT.

The chain combines TRBV25-1 with TRBJ1-2; possibly TRBD1 for D (5 bases). Germline CDR1 reads MGHDK; CDR2 reads SYGVNS. The germline V and J ends were trimmed by 3 bases and 8 bases, with 19 bases remaining between them. CDR3 length: 15 amino acids. The CDR3 nucleotides read TGTGCCAGCAGTGAGAGCTTCGGGACTCCCTCGGGCTACACCTTC. It encodes CASSESFGTPSGYTF.

This clone was observed once. This rearrangement joins TRBV2 to TRBJ1-6; 7 nucleotides match TRBD1. Per germline, CDR1 SNHLY and CDR2 FYNNEI. The CDR3 covers 14 residues. Germline trimming cut 6 bases from V and 7 bases from J; bases unmatched to any gene: 6. The CDR3 reads CASSRQGGNSPLHF. The CDR3 DNA reads as TGTGCCAGCAGCAGACAGGGTGGGAATTCACCCCTCCACTTT.

The gene calls are TRBV6-4 and TRBJ2-2, with 9 bases lining up with TRBD1. The length of the CDR3 is 15 residues. Germline V gene data show CDR1 as MRHNA and CDR2 as SNTAGT. Losses at the gene ends were 7 bases for V and 1 base for J; bases not matched to a gene: 4. This CDR3 is CASMGGQGNTGELFF. CDR3 nucleotide sequence: TGTGCCAGCATGGGGGGACAGGGGAACACCGGGGAGCTGTTTTTT.

The chain combines TRBV4-1 with TRBJ2-3; D may be TRBD1 or TRBD2 (5 bases each). Per germline, CDR1 MGHRA and CDR2 YSYEKL. The CDR3 is 15 residues long. V shed 5 bases and J shed 6 bases, with 18 bases lying between them. The CDR3 DNA is TGCGCCAGCAGCAAGGGCCAGGGACCATTCGATACGCAGTATTTT. Encoded protein: CASSKGQGPFDTQYF.

This chain uses TRBV5-1 with TRBJ2-7; TRBD1 matches 7 bases. Losses at the gene ends were 0 bases for V and 3 bases for J; bases not matched to a gene: 6. Germline V CDR1 and CDR2: SGHRS, YFSETQ. The CDR3 loop spans 15 amino acids. In nucleotides, the CDR3 is TGCGCCAGCAGCTTGGCCGCGACAGGGCTCTACGAGCAGTACTTC. As protein: CASSLAATGLYEQYF. Full variable domain (missing parts from reference TRBV5-1 and TRBJ2-7): KAGVTQTPRYLIKTRGQQVTLSCSPISGHRSVSWYQQTPGQGLQFLFEYFSETQRNKGNFPGRFSGRQFSNSRSEMNVSTLELGDSALYLCASSLAATGLYEQYFGPGTRLTVT.

This rearrangement joins TRBV10-1 to TRBJ1-5; D ambiguous. V was clipped by 10 bases and J by 6 bases, with 22 bases between them. Germline V gene lookup returns CDR1 WNHNN and CDR2 SYGVQD (reference sequence). The CDR3 totals 15 residues. CDR3 DNA: TGCGCCAACCTCCGAGGTGCAGTTTCGACTCAGCCCCAGCATTTT. Its protein product is CANLRGAVSTQPQHF.

This clone was seen just once. The chain is built from TRBV29-1 and TRBJ1-5; TRBD1 matches 7 bases. Germline-derived CDR1 and CDR2 are SQVTM and ANQGSEA. With 2 bases clipped from V and 5 bases from J, the junction kept 3 bases outside the gene matches. The CDR3 runs to 13 residues. This CDR3 reads CSVEQGGDQPQHF. In DNA form, the CDR3 reads TGCAGCGTTGAACAGGGGGGCGATCAGCCCCAGCATTTT. Full variable domain (outside the CDR3, taken from reference TRBV29-1 and TRBJ1-5): SAVISQKPSRDICQRGTSLTIQCQVDSQVTMMFWYRQQPGQSLTLIATANQGSEATYESGFVIDKFPISRPNLTFSTLTVSNMSPEDSSIYLCSVEQGGDQPQHFGDGTRLSIL.

The chain is built from TRBV18 and TRBJ2-5, with D perhaps given as TRBD1 or TRBD2 (5 bases each). Trimming took off 3 bases at V and 7 bases at J, with 15 bases between the two ends. Germline V gene lookup returns CDR1 KGHSH and CDR2 LQKENI. CDR3 length: 14 amino acids. CDR3: CASSPAEGRGTQYF. DNA of the CDR3: TGTGCCAGCTCACCTGCCGAGGGGCGCGGGACCCAGTACTTC.

This chain joins TRBV4-2 and TRBJ1-1; 11 nucleotides align to TRBD1. Trimming took 1 base from V and 3 from J; bases not matched to a gene: 4. Germline assignment: CDR1 LGHNA and CDR2 YNFKEQ. The CDR3 runs 16 residues. CDR3 protein: CASSQGGTGGYTEAFF. The CDR3 DNA reads TGTGCCAGCAGCCAAGGGGGGACAGGGGGGTACACTGAAGCTTTCTTT.